One and the same sample provided the 28 T cell receptor beta chains below, sequenced in a study of T cell clonotyping in hematopoietic cell transplantation. Assay used: immunoSEQ multiplex PCR; TCRdb lists only in-frame clones, some missing. The profile covers fewer than 7,000 clones, with about 30% appearing a single time and 15% to 20% taken by the ten largest. This specimen was peripheral blood mononuclear cells, taken 30 days after allogeneic stem cell transplant. The receptors originated from a female patient aged 45 to 65 who had an allogeneic stem cell transplant from an unrelated donor, so the T cells may come from the graft donor. Some clones in this sample may be carry-over from other donors' samples.

The V call is TRBV6-6, the J call TRBJ1-1, with a tentative D call TRBD1 (6 bases). Germline V gene lookup returns CDR1 MNHNY and CDR2 SVGAGI (reference sequence). This CDR3 is built from 16 residues. The V gene lost 7 bases and the J gene lost 2 bases, with 20 bases spanning the gap. This chain's CDR3 is CASTLEPLRGNTEAFF. The CDR3 DNA is TGTGCCAGCACCCTTGAACCTCTCAGGGGAAACACTGAAGCTTTCTTT.

This clone was seen more than once but under ten times. V and J are TRBV7-2 and TRBJ2-5; D gene unclear. The assigned J gene may be wrong: the sequence end matches TRBJ2-7 better. The CDR3 is 12 amino acids. Germline V gene lookup returns CDR1 SGHTA and CDR2 FQGNSA. The DNA for the CDR3 is TGTGCCAGCAGCCTCCAGAACTACGAGCAGTACTTC. Amino acids: CASSLQNYEQYF.

This clone counts as large. CDR3 in amino acids: CASSVEETQYF. CDR3 bases: TGTGCCAGCAGCGTAGAAGAGACCCAGTACTTC. This rearrangement joins TRBV7-2 to TRBJ2-5, with D hard to call. Trimming took off 5 bases at V and 3 bases at J, with 4 bases between the two ends. CDR1 SGHTA and CDR2 FQGNSA come from the germline V gene. The CDR3 has 11 amino acids.

The sample holds a few counts of this clone. The V call is TRBV6-6, the J call TRBJ2-3, with a possible D match to TRBD2 (6 bases). The CDR3 extends over 14 amino acids. CDR1 is MNHNY and CDR2 is SVGAGI in the germline V gene (reference sequence). V was pared by 10 bases and J by 2 bases, with 16 bases between. The CDR3, as DNA: TGTGCCACCGGGGCGGGGATCCTCACAGATACGCAGTATTTT. Encoded protein: CATGAGILTDTQYF.

This chain links TRBV5-1 with TRBJ1-5, with unresolved D. With 0 bases removed from V and 0 bases from J, the gap between germline ends came to 10 bases. This CDR3 comprises 16 residues. Germline lookup yields CDR1 SGHRS and CDR2 YFSETQ. CDR3 amino acids: CASSLGLPSSNQPQHF. CDR3 sequence (DNA): TGCGCCAGCAGCTTGGGGTTACCGTCTAGCAATCAGCCCCAGCATTTT.

This chain links TRBV29-1 with TRBJ1-2; 8 positions match TRBD1. Looked up from germline, CDR1 is SQVTM and CDR2 is ANQGSEA. The CDR3 is 12 residues long. Losses at the gene ends were 6 bases for V and 7 bases for J; bases not matched to a gene: 7. In DNA, the CDR3 is TGCAGCGTATTACAGGGGGACGGTGGCTACACCTTC. Translation gives CSVLQGDGGYTF.

The J gene is TRBJ1-1, the V gene TRBV19, with unresolved D. Trimming took 5 bases from V and 2 from J, leaving 18 bases between them. Germline CDR1 LNHDA, CDR2 SQIVND (reference sequence). CDR3 length: 16 residues. In DNA, the CDR3 is TGTGCCAGTAGTTCGGGCTTTTGGTCAGATAACACTGAAGCTTTCTTT. Translating it yields CASSSGFWSDNTEAFF.

This rearrangement joins TRBV6-1 to TRBJ2-5; TRBD2 matches 10 bases. V gave up 10 bases and J gave up 2 bases; unmatched junction bases: 4. The CDR3 totals 13 residues. Germline V lookup: CDR1 MNHNS, CDR2 SASEGT. This CDR3 is CAISSGGQETQYF. CDR3 in DNA: TGTGCCATATCTAGCGGGGGACAAGAGACCCAGTACTTC.

This clone was seen only a few times. The V call is TRBV6-1, the J call TRBJ2-7; 10 bases are shared with TRBD2. Losses at the gene ends were 1 base for V and 4 bases for J; bases not matched to a gene: 4. The CDR3 has 15 residues. CDR1 is MNHNS and CDR2 is SASEGT in the germline V gene. The CDR3 nucleotides are TGTGCCAGCAGTGAAGTATCAGCGGGAGGGTACGAGCAGTACTTC. Amino acid sequence: CASSEVSAGGYEQYF.

CDR3 nucleotides: TGTGCCAGCAGTGGCCCCACTAGCGGGAGCACAGATACGCAGTATTTT. It translates to CASSGPTSGSTDTQYF. The rearrangement links TRBV25-1 to TRBJ2-3, with 9 positions matching TRBD2. CDR1 is MGHDK, CDR2 SYGVNS, per germline. With V trimmed by 4 bases and J by 0 bases, 5 bases remained unmatched. CDR3 length: 16 residues. Full variable domain (rest looked up from reference TRBV25-1 and TRBJ2-3): EADIYQTPRYLVIGTGKKITLECSQTMGHDKMYWYQQDPGMELHLIHYSYGVNSTEKGDLSSESTVSRIRTEHFPLTLESARPSHTSQYLCASSGPTSGSTDTQYFGPGTRLTVL.

V usage is TRBV25-1 and J usage is TRBJ1-4; possibly TRBD1 for D (5 bases). Germline V gene data show CDR1 as MGHDK and CDR2 as SYGVNS. V was clipped by 4 bases and J by 2 bases, with 11 bases between them. The CDR3 totals 15 residues. CDR3 bases: TGTGCCAGCAGTGTTCGGGGGGAGACTAATGAAAAACTGTTTTTT. Protein product: CASSVRGETNEKLFF.

This chain links TRBV30 with TRBJ1-2, with D hard to call. The CDR3 contains 12 residues. The germline V gene encodes CDR1 GTSNPN and CDR2 SVGIG (reference sequence). Trimming removed 4 bases at V and 4 bases at J, with 10 bases between. The CDR3 region has the DNA TGTGCCTGGACAGACGGAGGCTATGGCTACACCTTC. Translation: CAWTDGGYGYTF.

The chain has TRBV30 and TRBJ1-5; no clear D gene. The germline V gene encodes CDR1 GTSNPN and CDR2 SVGIG (reference sequence). Trimming removed 3 bases from V and 2 bases from J, with 5 bases in between. This CDR3 is 12 amino acids long. The CDR3 DNA sequence: TGTGCCTGGAGGCTTGGCAATCAGCCCCAGCATTTT. Amino acids: CAWRLGNQPQHF.

This clone was seen a few times. The CDR3 region is CASSQARGTYEQYF. CDR3 DNA: TGCGCCAGCAGCCAAGCAAGGGGGACCTACGAGCAGTACTTC. This chain links TRBV4-1 with TRBJ2-7; D is possibly TRBD1 (6 bases). The CDR3 extends over 14 amino acids. Trimming shortened V by 1 base and J by 2 bases, and 9 bases separated the two germline ends. The germline gives CDR1 MGHRA, CDR2 YSYEKL.

The chain joins TRBV30 to TRBJ1-1; no definite D call. The CDR3 extends over 12 amino acids. CDR1 and CDR2 from the germline V gene are GTSNPN and SVGIG (reference sequence). V lost 1 base, J lost 4 bases, and 7 bases lay in between. The CDR3 here is CAWSDYGTEAFF. CDR3 in DNA: TGTGCCTGGAGTGATTATGGCACTGAAGCTTTCTTT.

The chain combines TRBV30 with TRBJ2-7, with TRBD1 matching 9 bases. Trimming took 0 bases from V and 4 from J; bases not matched to a gene: 4. The CDR3 runs to 14 residues. Germline V gives CDR1 GTSNPN, CDR2 SVGIG (reference sequence). CDR3 sequence: CAWSVGTGIYEQYF. The CDR3 coding sequence is TGTGCCTGGAGTGTAGGGACAGGGATATACGAGCAGTACTTC. The full variable domain, rest sourced from reference TRBV30 and TRBJ2-7, is SQTIHQWPATLVQPVGSPLSLECTVEGTSNPNLYWYRQAAGRGLQLLFYSVGIGQISSEVPQNLSASRPQDRQFILSSKKLLLSDSGFYLCAWSVGTGIYEQYFGPGTRLTVT.

In this sample, this clone turned up a few times. The genes are TRBV25-1 and TRBJ1-6; 8 nucleotides line up with TRBD1. The CDR3 contains 16 residues. Germline assignment: CDR1 MGHDK and CDR2 SYGVNS. The V and J ends lost 9 bases and 10 bases, in that order; junction bases with no gene match: 17. The CDR3 bases are TGTGCCAGTTCTCGAGGGGGCAGGGGGCCCACCTCACCCCTCCACTTT. Its translation: CASSRGGRGPTSPLHF.

This rearrangement joins TRBV30 to TRBJ1-2; 7 bases line up with TRBD1. V lost 0 bases to trimming and J lost 7 bases; unmatched junction nucleotides: 5. CDR3 length equals 13 residues. Germline V gives CDR1 GTSNPN, CDR2 SVGIG (reference sequence). As DNA, the CDR3 is TGTGCCTGGAGTGTGGCAGGGGGGCTTGGCTACACCTTC. Translating gives CAWSVAGGLGYTF. The entire variable domain, with the rest obtained from reference TRBV30 and TRBJ1-2, is as follows: SQTIHQWPATLVQPVGSPLSLECTVEGTSNPNLYWYRQAAGRGLQLLFYSVGIGQISSEVPQNLSASRPQDRQFILSSKKLLLSDSGFYLCAWSVAGGLGYTFGSGTRLTVV.

With respect to this clone: Its ends do not fully match the called genes, so a read error is possible. The CDR3 region is CASGDRNYGYTF. CDR3 coding DNA: TGTGCCAGCGGTGACCGAAACTATGGCTACACCTTC. This sequence joins TRBV2 and TRBJ1-2; D call uncertain. Germline V gives CDR1 SNHLY, CDR2 FYNNEI. The CDR3 is made up of 12 amino acids.

This clone has just a few counts. The chain is built from TRBV25-1 and TRBJ1-5, with D hard to call. The CDR3 contains 15 residues. Trimming shortened V by 4 bases and J by 7 bases, and 17 bases separated the two germline ends. Per the germline V gene, CDR1 is MGHDK and CDR2 is SYGVNS. CDR3 residues: CASSGRTDHRQPQHF. Here the CDR3 DNA reads TGTGCCAGCAGTGGAAGAACAGACCATCGGCAGCCCCAGCATTTT.

The chain has TRBV5-1 and TRBJ2-5; 16 bases line up with TRBD2. V shed 4 bases and J 4 bases; nucleotides not matched to a gene: 4. The CDR3 is 16 residues long. CDR1 is SGHRS, CDR2 YFSETQ, per germline. CDR3 sequence (DNA): TGCGCCAGCAGCCCGGGACTAGCGGGAGGGCGAGAGACCCAGTACTTC. This codes for CASSPGLAGGRETQYF.

The CDR3 DNA reads as TGTGCCGGGGCTAGCGGGAGATGGGAGCAGTACTTC. Translation gives CAGASGRWEQYF. The J gene is TRBJ2-7, the V gene TRBV30; 10 positions agree with TRBD2. This CDR3 has 12 residues. Trimming took 8 bases from V and 7 from J; bases not matched to a gene: 8. Germline CDR1 reads GTSNPN; CDR2 reads SVGIG (reference sequence).

This clone was seen once. J is TRBJ1-1 and V is TRBV13; possible D gene TRBD1, 6 bases. CDR3 size: 16 residues. V gave up 5 bases and J gave up 5 bases, with 21 bases separating them. The germline CDR1 and CDR2 sequences are PRHDT and FYEKMQ (reference sequence). CDR3 DNA sequence: TGTGCCAGCAGCCCTAAAGGGGGGCGGCAGCGGACTGAAGCTTTCTTT. Protein sequence: CASSPKGGRQRTEAFF.

The chain combines TRBV25-1 with TRBJ1-5; TRBD1 aligns across 9 bases. The CDR3 is made up of 14 amino acids. CDR1 and CDR2 from the germline V gene are MGHDK and SYGVNS. V gave up 8 bases and J gave up 0 bases; unmatched junction bases: 2. CDR3 protein: CASRGQGSNQPQHF. The CDR3 DNA reads TGTGCCAGCCGGGGACAGGGTAGCAATCAGCCCCAGCATTTT.

The chain uses TRBV13 and TRBJ1-1; D unresolved. Germline assignment: CDR1 PRHDT and CDR2 FYEKMQ (reference sequence). The CDR3 loop spans 12 amino acids. V lost 1 base and J 0 bases, leaving 0 bases between the germline ends. The CDR3, as DNA: TGTGCCAGCAGCTTAGTGAACACTGAAGCTTTCTTT. Translation: CASSLVNTEAFF. Full variable domain (rest looked up from reference TRBV13 and TRBJ1-1): AAGVIQSPRHLIKEKRETATLKCYPIPRHDTVYWYQQGPGQDPQFLISFYEKMQSDKGSIPDRFSAQQFSDYHSELNMSSLELGDSALYFCASSLVNTEAFFGQGTRLTVV.

This clone was recorded only once. V usage is TRBV30 and J usage is TRBJ1-4; possible D gene TRBD1, 5 bases. The CDR3 loop spans 14 amino acids. V was cut by 0 bases and J by 0 bases, with 5 bases left in between. Germline-derived CDR1 and CDR2 are GTSNPN and SVGIG (reference sequence). The DNA for the CDR3 is TGTGCCTGGAGTGTGGGGGCAACTAATGAAAAACTGTTTTTT. Translating gives CAWSVGATNEKLFF.

The genes are TRBV6-5 and TRBJ1-4; 7 nucleotides line up with TRBD1. The CDR3 loop spans 13 amino acids. CDR1 and CDR2 (germline): MNHEY, SVGAGI. The trim removed 7 bases at V and 11 bases at J, leaving 10 bases unmatched. The CDR3 region is CASMGQSREKLFF. The CDR3 DNA follows: TGTGCCAGCATGGGACAGTCTCGAGAGAAACTGTTTTTT.

This sequence joins TRBV6-7 and TRBJ2-3; D could derive from TRBD1 or TRBD2 (7 bases each). TRBV6-7 is an open reading frame, and its role is uncertain. CDR3 length equals 18 residues. V was cut by 10 bases and J by 1 base, with 27 bases left in between. The CDR3 DNA follows: TGTGCCATCGGACACATAACCAGGGGGGGCTATCGCACAGATACGCAGTATTTT. It yields the protein CAIGHITRGGYRTDTQYF.